What follows are 10 T cell receptor beta chains derived from one specimen sequenced in a study of CD8+CD57+ T cells in acquired aplastic anemia. Genomic DNA, the template, was used for profiling of the TCR beta VDJ and CDR3. In TCRdb, the reads were re-called with MiXCR into one record per CDR3 protein. The profile covers about 250,000 distinct CDR3 sequences, with around half appearing a single time and over 7.5% taken by the ten largest. Patients chosen for sequencing had shown CD8+CD57+ cell expansion by flow cytometry. Sequencing was carried out using sorted CD4+, CD8+, or CD8+CD57+ T cells (not recorded which) from PBMCs. Receptors were obtained from a human donor with aplastic anemia.

The chain is built from TRBV2 and TRBJ2-7, with D perhaps TRBD2 (5 bases). V lost 3 bases and J 4 bases, leaving 16 bases between the germline ends. This CDR3 spans 15 amino acids. CDR1 SNHLY and CDR2 FYNNEI come from the germline V gene. CDR3 DNA: TGTGCCAGCAGTGAGTCGGCCGCTCGGGGTTACGAGCAGTACTTC. This sequence encodes CASSESAARGYEQYF.

This chain connects TRBV6-1 to TRBJ2-2; the match to TRBD2 covers 12 bases. This CDR3 contains 14 residues. Germline V gene lookup returns CDR1 MNHNS and CDR2 SASEGT. V was pared by 8 bases and J by 7 bases, with 5 bases of the junction left unmatched. CDR3 loop: CASASLAGGGELFF. The CDR3 DNA is TGTGCCAGCGCCTCACTAGCGGGAGGCGGGGAGCTGTTTTTT.

This clonotype was observed many times. CDR3 sequence (DNA): TGTGCCAGCAGCTTGGGAAGGGGGCGTTATTCACCCCTCCACTTT. Translating it yields CASSLGRGRYSPLHF. This chain connects TRBV5-8 to TRBJ1-6, with TRBD1 matching 7 bases. Germline CDR1 reads SGHTS; CDR2 reads YDEGEE. V trimming: 0 bases; J trimming: 8 bases; junction bases outside the gene matches: 5. The CDR3 runs 15 residues.

This chain connects TRBV12-3 or TRBV12-4 to TRBJ1-4, with D unclear. The CDR3 has 13 amino acids. V was pared by 6 bases and J by 8 bases, with 13 bases between. This chain's CDR3 is CASRQKEGEKLFF. CDR3 DNA sequence: TGTGCCAGCAGGCAGAAGGAGGGAGAAAAACTGTTTTTT.

This clonotype was observed many times. The chain recombines TRBV5-1 with TRBJ2-3, with TRBD2 matching over 9 bases. Germline assignment: CDR1 SGHRS and CDR2 YFSETQ. The junction had 10 bases not matched to a gene; V was cut back by 4 bases and J by 4 bases. CDR3 length: 16 residues. The DNA of the CDR3 is TGCGCCAGCAGCACTCTTCCGGGACTAGCTTCAGATACGCAGTATTTT. Its translation is CASSTLPGLASDTQYF.

The chain couples TRBV12-3 or TRBV12-4 to TRBJ2-3, with 13 bases aligning to TRBD2. The CDR3 extends over 16 amino acids. Germline trimming cut 5 bases from V and 6 bases from J; bases unmatched to any gene: 8. This chain's CDR3 is CASSHRLAGGIDTQYF. CDR3 bases: TGTGCCAGCAGTCATAGACTAGCGGGAGGTATTGATACGCAGTATTTT.

The chain links TRBV6-6 to TRBJ1-2; D may be TRBD1 (6 bases). Between the trimmed V and J ends, which lost 6 bases and 3 bases, there was a span of 11 bases. The CDR3 has 13 residues. CDR1 is MNHNY and CDR2 is SVGAGI in the germline V gene (reference sequence). In DNA, the CDR3 is TGTGCCAGCAGCCAAGGACAGTACTATGGCTACACCTTC. Its translation is CASSQGQYYGYTF.

This clonotype was detected only a few times. This may be a read error: a much more frequent sequence differs by one nucleotide. The V call is TRBV20-1, the J call TRBJ1-4, with unresolved D. V was cut by 3 bases and J by 4 bases, with 9 bases left in between. Germline V gives CDR1 DFQATT, CDR2 SNEGSKA (reference sequence). This CDR3 is built from 13 residues. CDR3 bases: TGCAGTGCTAGCAACGGGAATAATGAAAAACTGTTTTTT. Protein sequence: CSASNGNNEKLFF.

This clonotype was seen only once. The chain carries TRBV27 and TRBJ2-3, with D perhaps TRBD2 (6 bases). CDR3 length equals 13 residues. Trimming cost V 6 bases and J 2 bases, with 9 bases left between them. CDR1 and CDR2 from the germline V gene are MNHEY and SMNVEV (reference sequence). The chain's CDR3 is CASRGDSTDTQYF. The CDR3 DNA sequence: TGTGCCAGCAGAGGGGACTCCACAGATACGCAGTATTTT.

In regard to this clonotype: A much larger clone lies a single base off, so this may be a read error. The V call is TRBV11-2, the J call TRBJ2-5; D unresolved. This CDR3 is built from 17 residues. The V gene's germline CDR1 is SGHAT and CDR2 FQNNGV. The CDR3 sequence is CDSSAYQTVRDQETQYF. CDR3 sequence (DNA): TGTGACAGCAGCGCATACCAGACGGTCCGGGACCAAGAGACCCAGTACTTC.